This paragraph reports one TCR beta chain. The CDR3 has 16 amino acids. V lost 1 base, J lost 2 bases, and 13 bases lay in between. Germline V lookup: CDR1 SGHDT, CDR2 YYEEEE. Subsets obtained from CD4+ cells comprised CD45RA+ naive and CD45RA-negative memory cells. This table comes from immunoSEQ multiplex PCR, and its TCRdb copy is limited to in-frame clones, with some not included. Among 950,000 to 1,300,000 clones listed, about 70% were seen once. This sample stems from a study of shared clonotypes between healthy human individuals. The chain has TRBV5-6 and TRBJ1-3; no definite D call. Sequences were obtained from memory CD4+ T cells sorted from blood. As for subset: CD45RA-negative fraction. This TCR was sampled from a man aged 18 to 29 in good health. The CDR3 DNA reads TGTGCCAGCAGCTTGCTGAAAGGGAGGCCTGGAAACACCATATATTTT. Its translation is CASSLLKGRPGNTIYF.